These 18 T cell receptor beta chains came from one sample sequenced in a study of T cell changes during pregnancy in multiple sclerosis. The repertoire was sequenced with immunoSEQ multiplex PCR; TCRdb's copy has only in-frame clones and lacks some. The sample has roughly 73,000 clones, roughly nine tenths seen once. Sequenced here: peripheral blood, sampled in the second trimester of pregnancy. The source of these receptors is a female donor in good health, enrolled as a control in a pregnancy study.

This clone was observed a single time. The rearrangement joins TRBV2 to TRBJ1-2, with 9 bases lining up with TRBD1. The length of the CDR3 is 14 residues. V lost 7 bases to trimming and J lost 6 bases; unmatched junction nucleotides: 9. CDR1 SNHLY and CDR2 FYNNEI come from the germline V gene. The DNA of the CDR3 is TGTGCCAGCACCTCTCTGGGACAGGGAAATGGCTACACCTTC. It translates to CASTSLGQGNGYTF.

The rearrangement links TRBV19 to TRBJ1-5, with 8 positions matching TRBD1. Per germline, CDR1 LNHDA and CDR2 SQIVND (reference sequence). The CDR3 extends over 16 amino acids. V lost 5 bases, J lost 0 bases, and 6 bases stayed unmatched. The CDR3 bases are TGTGCCAGTAGTCACGGACAGGGAAATAGCAATCAGCCCCAGCATTTT. This sequence encodes CASSHGQGNSNQPQHF.

The V call is TRBV30, the J call TRBJ1-2; D possibly corresponds to TRBD1 (5 bases). Germline CDR1 GTSNPN, CDR2 SVGIG (reference sequence). CDR3 length equals 15 residues. With 2 bases removed from V and 2 bases from J, the gap between germline ends came to 15 bases. In nucleotides, the CDR3 is TGTGCCTGGAGTCGAGGCGGGGGACGCAACTATGGCTACACCTTC. This gives the protein CAWSRGGGRNYGYTF. Full variable domain (missing parts from reference TRBV30 and TRBJ1-2): SQTIHQWPATLVQPVGSPLSLECTVEGTSNPNLYWYRQAAGRGLQLLFYSVGIGQISSEVPQNLSASRPQDRQFILSSKKLLLSDSGFYLCAWSRGGGRNYGYTFGSGTRLTVV.

Only one count was recorded for this clone. The chain carries TRBV9 and TRBJ2-5; D not certain. The V gene lost 4 bases and the J gene lost 4 bases, with 14 bases spanning the gap. The CDR3 consists of 14 residues. Germline assignment: CDR1 SGDLS and CDR2 YYNGEE. The CDR3: CASSPRVLRETQYF. The CDR3, as DNA: TGTGCCAGCAGCCCACGGGTCCTCCGAGAGACCCAGTACTTC.

The chain is built from TRBV13 and TRBJ2-1; perhaps TRBD1 as D (6 bases). V was shortened by 8 bases and J by 4 bases, with 15 bases between the two germline ends. Germline V gives CDR1 PRHDT, CDR2 FYEKMQ (reference sequence). There are 14 residues in the CDR3. CDR3 bases: TGTGCCAGCTGTTCAAGGACAGCTTACAATGAGCAGTTCTTC. Translated: CASCSRTAYNEQFF.

The chain combines TRBV27 with TRBJ2-1, with D possibly matching TRBD2 (5 bases). The V and J ends lost 4 bases and 3 bases respectively, with 19 bases between them. Germline values: CDR1 MNHEY, CDR2 SMNVEV (reference sequence). The CDR3 is 17 amino acids. CDR3 region: CASSWARGPGSYNEQFF. CDR3 nucleotides: TGTGCCAGCAGTTGGGCACGGGGTCCCGGCAGCTACAATGAGCAGTTCTTC.

The chain combines TRBV11-2 with TRBJ2-1, with D possibly matching TRBD1 (6 bases). Deletions cut 7 bases from V and 7 bases from J, with 20 bases between. This CDR3 is 15 amino acids long. Germline V gene lookup returns CDR1 SGHAT and CDR2 FQNNGV. CDR3 amino acids: CASTTTRGYGNEQFF. CDR3 bases: TGTGCCAGCACCACAACCAGGGGTTATGGTAATGAGCAGTTCTTC.

The chain carries TRBV13 and TRBJ2-1; the match to TRBD2 covers 9 bases. The CDR3 is made up of 15 amino acids. J was trimmed by 2 bases and V by 2 bases; bases with no gene match: 1. The germline V gene has CDR1 PRHDT and CDR2 FYEKMQ (reference sequence). DNA of the CDR3: TGTGCCAGCAGCTTACTAGCGGGGCCCTACAATGAGCAGTTCTTC. Translated, it gives CASSLLAGPYNEQFF.

This clone was recorded once. V usage is TRBV7-8 and J usage is TRBJ2-7, with 11 bases aligning to TRBD1. Germline lookup yields CDR1 SGHVS and CDR2 FQNEAQ. The CDR3 has 18 amino acids. With 5 bases clipped from V and 1 base from J, the junction kept 13 bases outside the gene matches. CDR3 coding DNA: TGTGCCAGCAGCACAAGGGACAGGGGGACACTAGGATCCTACGAGCAGTACTTC. This translates into CASSTRDRGTLGSYEQYF.

The rearrangement joins TRBV29-1 to TRBJ2-1; 9 bases line up with TRBD1. The germline V gene has CDR1 SQVTM and CDR2 ANQGSEA. Trimming took 7 bases from V and 0 from J; bases not matched to a gene: 7. The CDR3 consists of 15 residues. The CDR3 protein is CSAGQGLISYNEQFF. The CDR3 nucleotides are TGCAGCGCGGGACAGGGCCTGATCTCCTACAATGAGCAGTTCTTC.

J is TRBJ1-2 and V is TRBV27; 9 bases are a match to TRBD1. The junction had 10 bases not matched to a gene; V was cut back by 4 bases and J by 4 bases. The CDR3 covers 16 residues. Germline V gene lookup returns CDR1 MNHEY and CDR2 SMNVEV (reference sequence). CDR3 coding DNA: TGTGCCAGCAGTTCCAGGGACAGGGCTTACTTCTATGGCTACACCTTC. Translating it yields CASSSRDRAYFYGYTF.

The genes are TRBV2 and TRBJ2-1, with TRBD2 as a possible D gene (6 bases). From germline, CDR1 is SNHLY and CDR2 FYNNEI. The ends were cut back, 1 base at V and 7 bases at J, with 14 bases in the middle. The CDR3 totals 15 residues. The CDR3: CASSEEAGAANEQFF. The CDR3 bases are TGTGCCAGCAGTGAAGAAGCGGGCGCTGCAAATGAGCAGTTCTTC.

The CDR3 DNA is TGTGCCAGCAGCTTATGGCAGGGGGCCGGCGGGGAGCTGTTTTTT. Translating it yields CASSLWQGAGGELFF. This chain links TRBV7-2 with TRBJ2-2, with 8 bases that match TRBD1. Germline V gives CDR1 SGHTA, CDR2 FQGNSA. Trimming at V came to 2 bases and at J to 7 bases, leaving 6 bases not matched to a gene. CDR3 length: 15 amino acids.

This chain links TRBV23-1 with TRBJ2-3; 11 bases fit TRBD1. TRBV23-1 is an ORF, with its function uncertain. This CDR3 comprises 19 residues. The V segment lost 2 bases and the J segment 3 bases; nucleotides outside the gene matches: 13. CDR3 bases: TGCGCCAGCAGTCAAAGACCCCCCCGGGACAGGGGGTGGACAGATACGCAGTATTTT. Its protein is CASSQRPPRDRGWTDTQYF.

The chain is built from TRBV28 and TRBJ1-1; D remains ambiguous. Germline V gene data show CDR1 as MDHEN and CDR2 as SYDVKM. The V and J ends lost 8 bases and 1 base respectively, with 11 bases between them. The CDR3 is 13 amino acids. For the CDR3, the DNA is TGTGCCAGCGCTGGCCAGGCGAACACTGAAGCTTTCTTT. Protein sequence: CASAGQANTEAFF.

This sequence joins TRBV28 and TRBJ2-7, with 8 bases identical to TRBD1. Trimming cost V 6 bases and J 4 bases; bases outside gene matches: 5. Germline V gene sequence: CDR1 MDHEN, CDR2 SYDVKM. The CDR3 has 13 residues. The CDR3 spells CASRRQGAYEQYF. The DNA for the CDR3 is TGTGCCAGCAGAAGGCAGGGGGCTTACGAGCAGTACTTC.

V usage is TRBV13 and J usage is TRBJ1-2, with D maybe TRBD1 (6 bases). Trimming took 4 bases from V and 7 from J, leaving 13 bases between them. CDR1 PRHDT and CDR2 FYEKMQ come from the germline V gene (reference sequence). The CDR3 is 13 residues long. This CDR3 is CASSSGRGVGYTF. DNA for the CDR3: TGTGCCAGCAGCTCGGGCAGGGGAGTTGGCTACACCTTC.

This clone was detected once. V and J are TRBV7-6 and TRBJ2-7; 8 bases map to TRBD2. This CDR3 region has 14 residues. J was trimmed by 2 bases and V by 2 bases; bases with no gene match: 2. Germline values: CDR1 SGHVS, CDR2 FNYEAQ. Written as DNA, the CDR3 is TGTGCCAGCAGCTTAAGCGGGGGTGCCTACGAGCAGTACTTC. It yields the protein CASSLSGGAYEQYF.